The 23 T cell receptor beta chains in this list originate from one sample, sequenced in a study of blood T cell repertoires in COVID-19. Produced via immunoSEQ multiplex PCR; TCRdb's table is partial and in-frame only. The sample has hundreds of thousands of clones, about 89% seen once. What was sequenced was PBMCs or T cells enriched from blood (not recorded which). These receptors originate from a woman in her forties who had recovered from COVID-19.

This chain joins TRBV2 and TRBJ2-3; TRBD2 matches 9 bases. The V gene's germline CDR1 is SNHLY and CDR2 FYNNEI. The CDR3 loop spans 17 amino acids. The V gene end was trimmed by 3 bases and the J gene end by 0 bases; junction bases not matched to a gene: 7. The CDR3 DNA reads TGTGCCAGCAGTGATGCTAGCGGGGAACCTAGCACAGATACGCAGTATTTT. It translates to CASSDASGEPSTDTQYF.

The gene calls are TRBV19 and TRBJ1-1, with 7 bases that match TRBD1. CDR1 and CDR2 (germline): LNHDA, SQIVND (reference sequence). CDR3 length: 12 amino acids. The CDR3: CAPGQQNTEAFF. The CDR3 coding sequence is TGTGCGCCGGGACAGCAGAACACTGAAGCTTTCTTT.

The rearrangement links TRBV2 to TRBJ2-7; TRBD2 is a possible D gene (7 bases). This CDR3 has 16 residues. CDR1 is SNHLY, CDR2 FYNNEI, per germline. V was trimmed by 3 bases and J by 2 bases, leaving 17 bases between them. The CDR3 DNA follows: TGTGCCAGCAGTGAGGGGGGGGCGCAGGCTCCCTACGAGCAGTACTTC. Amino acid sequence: CASSEGGAQAPYEQYF.

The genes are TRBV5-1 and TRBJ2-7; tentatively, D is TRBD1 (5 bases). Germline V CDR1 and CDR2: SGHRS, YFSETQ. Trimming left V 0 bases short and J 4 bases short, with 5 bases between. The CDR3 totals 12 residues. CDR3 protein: CASSLEGYEQYF. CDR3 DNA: TGCGCCAGCAGCTTGGAGGGGTACGAGCAGTACTTC.

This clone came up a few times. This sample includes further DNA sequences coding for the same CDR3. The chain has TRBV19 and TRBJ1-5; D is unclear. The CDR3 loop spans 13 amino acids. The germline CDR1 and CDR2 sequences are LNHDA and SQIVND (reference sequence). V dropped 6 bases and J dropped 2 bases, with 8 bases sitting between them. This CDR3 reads CASSSQGNQPQHF. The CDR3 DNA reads TGTGCCAGTAGCTCCCAGGGCAATCAGCCCCAGCATTTT. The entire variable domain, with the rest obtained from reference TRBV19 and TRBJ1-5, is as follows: DGGITQSPKYLFRKEGQNVTLSCEQNLNHDAMYWYRQDPGQGLRLIYYSQIVNDFQKGDIAEGYSVSREKKESFPLTVTSAQKNPTAFYLCASSSQGNQPQHFGDGTRLSIL.

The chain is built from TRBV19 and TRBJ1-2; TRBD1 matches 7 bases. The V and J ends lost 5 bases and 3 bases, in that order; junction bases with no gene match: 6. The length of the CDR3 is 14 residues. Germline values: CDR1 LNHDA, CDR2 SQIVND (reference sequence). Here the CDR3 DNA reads TGTGCCAGTAGTCGGGCTCAGGGGGACTATGGCTACACCTTC. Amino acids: CASSRAQGDYGYTF. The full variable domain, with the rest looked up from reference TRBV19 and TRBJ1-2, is DGGITQSPKYLFRKEGQNVTLSCEQNLNHDAMYWYRQDPGQGLRLIYYSQIVNDFQKGDIAEGYSVSREKKESFPLTVTSAQKNPTAFYLCASSRAQGDYGYTFGSGTRLTVV.

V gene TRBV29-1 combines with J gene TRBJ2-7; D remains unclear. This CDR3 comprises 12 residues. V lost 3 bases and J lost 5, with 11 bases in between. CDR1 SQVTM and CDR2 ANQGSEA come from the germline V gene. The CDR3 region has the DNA TGCAGCGTTGACGGTTTATCCAACGAGCAGTACTTC. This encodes CSVDGLSNEQYF.

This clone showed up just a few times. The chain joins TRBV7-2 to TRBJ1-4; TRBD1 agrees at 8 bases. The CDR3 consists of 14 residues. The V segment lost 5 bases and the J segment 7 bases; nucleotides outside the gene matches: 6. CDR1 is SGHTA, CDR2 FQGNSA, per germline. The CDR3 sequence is CASSADRASEKLFF. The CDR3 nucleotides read TGTGCCAGCAGCGCGGACAGGGCGAGTGAAAAACTGTTTTTT.

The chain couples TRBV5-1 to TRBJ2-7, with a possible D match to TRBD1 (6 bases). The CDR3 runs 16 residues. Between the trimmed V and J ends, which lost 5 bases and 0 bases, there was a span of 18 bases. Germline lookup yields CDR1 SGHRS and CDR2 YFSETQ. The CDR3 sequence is CASRVDRQDLSYEQYF. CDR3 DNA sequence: TGCGCCAGCAGGGTGGACCGACAGGACCTCTCCTACGAGCAGTACTTC. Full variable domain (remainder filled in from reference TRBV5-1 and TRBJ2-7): KAGVTQTPRYLIKTRGQQVTLSCSPISGHRSVSWYQQTPGQGLQFLFEYFSETQRNKGNFPGRFSGRQFSNSRSEMNVSTLELGDSALYLCASRVDRQDLSYEQYFGPGTRLTVT.

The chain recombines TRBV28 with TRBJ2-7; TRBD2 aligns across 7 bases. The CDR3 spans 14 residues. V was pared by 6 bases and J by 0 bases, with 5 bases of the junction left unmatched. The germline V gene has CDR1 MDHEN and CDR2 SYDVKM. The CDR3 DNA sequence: TGTGCCAGCAGCCTCGGGGGGAGCTCCTACGAGCAGTACTTC. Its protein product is CASSLGGSSYEQYF.

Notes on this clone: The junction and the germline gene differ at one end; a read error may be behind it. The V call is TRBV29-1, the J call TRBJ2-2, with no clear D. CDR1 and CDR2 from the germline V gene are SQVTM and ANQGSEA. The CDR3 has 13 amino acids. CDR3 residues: CSAEGGNTGELFF. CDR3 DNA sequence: TGCAGCGCTGAAGGCGGTAACACCGGGGAGCTGTTTTTT.

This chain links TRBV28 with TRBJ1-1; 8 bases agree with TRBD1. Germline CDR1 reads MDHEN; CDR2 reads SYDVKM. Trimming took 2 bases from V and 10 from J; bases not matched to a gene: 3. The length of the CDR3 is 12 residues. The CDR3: CASSLVGQGAFF. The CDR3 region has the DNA TGTGCCAGCAGTTTAGTAGGACAGGGAGCTTTCTTT.

Here the CDR3 DNA reads TGTGCCAGCTCACGGAGAATAGCGGAGGAAAATGAGCAGTTCTTC. It codes for CASSRRIAEENEQFF. The chain is built from TRBV18 and TRBJ2-1, with D perhaps matching TRBD2 (6 bases). Germline CDR1 reads KGHSH; CDR2 reads LQKENI. The CDR3 totals 15 residues. The V end was cut by 4 bases, the J end by 7 bases, with 17 bases between.

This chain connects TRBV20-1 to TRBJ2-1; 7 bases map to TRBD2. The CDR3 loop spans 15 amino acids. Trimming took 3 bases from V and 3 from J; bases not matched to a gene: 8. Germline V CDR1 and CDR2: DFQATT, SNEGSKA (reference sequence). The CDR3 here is CSASREGRDYNEQFF. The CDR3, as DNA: TGCAGTGCTAGTAGGGAGGGAAGGGACTACAATGAGCAGTTCTTC.

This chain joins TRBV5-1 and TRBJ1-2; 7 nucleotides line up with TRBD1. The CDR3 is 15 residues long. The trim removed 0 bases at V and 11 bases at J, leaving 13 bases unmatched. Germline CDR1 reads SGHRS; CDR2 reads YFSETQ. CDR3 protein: CASSLGVGNGRGYTF. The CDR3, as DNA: TGCGCCAGCAGCTTGGGAGTCGGCAATGGCAGGGGGTACACCTTC.

CDR3 in DNA: TGTGCCAGCAGTCCCCATGATAGACCCTCAGGCGGGGAGACCCAGTACTTC. It codes for CASSPHDRPSGGETQYF. The chain has TRBV6-6 and TRBJ2-5, with TRBD2 as a possible D gene (5 bases). V lost 5 bases, J lost 5 bases, and 24 bases lay in between. This CDR3 region has 17 residues. The V gene's germline CDR1 is MNHNY and CDR2 SVGAGI (reference sequence).

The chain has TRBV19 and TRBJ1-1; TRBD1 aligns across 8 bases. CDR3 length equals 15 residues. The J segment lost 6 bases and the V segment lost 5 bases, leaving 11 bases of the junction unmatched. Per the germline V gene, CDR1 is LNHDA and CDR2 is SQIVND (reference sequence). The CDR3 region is CASSLRPGGRAEAFF. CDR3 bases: TGTGCCAGTAGTCTGCGGCCAGGGGGCAGAGCTGAAGCTTTCTTT. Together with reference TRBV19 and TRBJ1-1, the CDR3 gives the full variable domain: DGGITQSPKYLFRKEGQNVTLSCEQNLNHDAMYWYRQDPGQGLRLIYYSQIVNDFQKGDIAEGYSVSREKKESFPLTVTSAQKNPTAFYLCASSLRPGGRAEAFFGQGTRLTVV.

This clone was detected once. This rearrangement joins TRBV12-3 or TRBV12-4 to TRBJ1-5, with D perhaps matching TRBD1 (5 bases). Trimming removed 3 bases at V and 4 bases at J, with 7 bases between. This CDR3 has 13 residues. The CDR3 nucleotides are TGTGCCAGCAGTTTGAGACAGAATCAGCCCCAGCATTTT. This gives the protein CASSLRQNQPQHF.

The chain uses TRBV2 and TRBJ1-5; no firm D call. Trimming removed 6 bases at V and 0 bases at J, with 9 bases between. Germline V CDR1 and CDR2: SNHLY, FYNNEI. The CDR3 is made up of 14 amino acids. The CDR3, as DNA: TGTGCCAGCAGCCGGGTCAGTAGCAATCAGCCCCAGCATTTT. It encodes CASSRVSSNQPQHF.

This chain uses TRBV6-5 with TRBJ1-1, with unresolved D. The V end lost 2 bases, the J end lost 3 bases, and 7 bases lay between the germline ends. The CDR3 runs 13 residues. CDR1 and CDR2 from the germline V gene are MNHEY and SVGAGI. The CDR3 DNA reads TGTGCCAGCAGTTACGGGAGGGACACTGAAGCTTTCTTT. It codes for CASSYGRDTEAFF.

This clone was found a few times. Written as DNA, the CDR3 is TGTGCCACCAGCAGGGGAGATCAGCCCCAGCATTTT. Amino acids: CATSRGDQPQHF. The chain is built from TRBV15 and TRBJ1-5, with D hard to call. The germline V gene has CDR1 LNHNV and CDR2 YYDKDF (reference sequence). The CDR3 runs 12 residues. Trimming pared 3 bases from V and 5 bases from J, leaving 5 bases between.

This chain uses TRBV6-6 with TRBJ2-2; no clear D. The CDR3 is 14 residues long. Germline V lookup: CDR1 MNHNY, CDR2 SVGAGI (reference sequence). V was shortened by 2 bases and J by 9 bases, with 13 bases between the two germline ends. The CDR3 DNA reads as TGTGCCAGCAGTTACGTGGCAGATCAGAGGGAGCTGTTTTTT. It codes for CASSYVADQRELFF.

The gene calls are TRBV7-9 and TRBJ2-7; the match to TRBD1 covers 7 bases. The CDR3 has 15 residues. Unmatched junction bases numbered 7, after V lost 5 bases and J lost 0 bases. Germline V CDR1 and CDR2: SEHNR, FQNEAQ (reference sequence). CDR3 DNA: TGTGCCAGCAGCCCAGTCCGGGACAGCTCCTACGAGCAGTACTTC. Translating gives CASSPVRDSSYEQYF.